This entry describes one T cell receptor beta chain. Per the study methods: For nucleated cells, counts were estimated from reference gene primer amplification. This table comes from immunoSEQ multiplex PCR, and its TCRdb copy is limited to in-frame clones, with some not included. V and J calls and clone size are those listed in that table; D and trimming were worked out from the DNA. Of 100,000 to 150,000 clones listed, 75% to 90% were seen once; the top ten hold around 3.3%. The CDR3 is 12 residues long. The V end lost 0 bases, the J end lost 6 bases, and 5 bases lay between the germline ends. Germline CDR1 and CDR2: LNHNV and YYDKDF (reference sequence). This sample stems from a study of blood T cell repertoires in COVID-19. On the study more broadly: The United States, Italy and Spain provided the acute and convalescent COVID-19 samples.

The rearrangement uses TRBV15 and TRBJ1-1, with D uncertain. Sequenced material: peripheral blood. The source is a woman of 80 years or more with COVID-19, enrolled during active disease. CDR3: CATSRDTAEAFF. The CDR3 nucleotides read TGTGCCACCAGCAGAGATACAGCTGAAGCTTTCTTT.